This TCR beta chain stems from a study of CD8 T cells in ankylosing spondylitis. Study-level results: Ankylosing spondylitis blood appeared to be characterized by a TCR beta motif of under 10 highly homologous variants.

TCRdb redid the calling of the 5' RACE reads with MiXCR, one entry per CDR3 protein. The sample yields a few hundred thousand distinct CDR3 sequences, more than 15% seen once. This clonotype was counted between two and nine times. Its antigen is undetermined. The V end was cut by 0 bases, the J end by 5 bases, with 14 bases between. The germline V gene has CDR1 LGHNA and CDR2 YNFKEQ. CDR3 length equals 16 residues. The TCR originated in a male donor with ankylosing spondylitis. The rearrangement joins TRBV4-2 to TRBJ2-1; D might be TRBD2 (5 bases). The source material was blood, either unsorted or a sorted T cell fraction (not recorded which). CDR3 region: CASSQDLPSSNNEQFF. Written as DNA, the CDR3 is TGTGCCAGCAGCCAAGATCTCCCTAGCAGTAACAATGAGCAGTTCTTC.